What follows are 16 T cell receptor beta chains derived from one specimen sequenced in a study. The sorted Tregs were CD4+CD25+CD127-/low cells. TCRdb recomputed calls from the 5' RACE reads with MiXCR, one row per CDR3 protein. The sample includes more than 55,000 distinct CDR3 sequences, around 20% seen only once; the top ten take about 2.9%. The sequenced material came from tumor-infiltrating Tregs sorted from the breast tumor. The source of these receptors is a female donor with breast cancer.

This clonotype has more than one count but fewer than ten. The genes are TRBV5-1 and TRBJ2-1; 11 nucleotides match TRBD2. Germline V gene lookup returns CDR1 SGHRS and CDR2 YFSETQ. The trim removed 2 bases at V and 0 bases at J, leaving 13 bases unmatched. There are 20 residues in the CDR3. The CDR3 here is CASSFHLAGGRTSSYNEQFF. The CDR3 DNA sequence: TGCGCCAGCAGCTTCCATCTAGCGGGAGGTCGAACCAGCTCCTACAATGAGCAGTTCTTC.

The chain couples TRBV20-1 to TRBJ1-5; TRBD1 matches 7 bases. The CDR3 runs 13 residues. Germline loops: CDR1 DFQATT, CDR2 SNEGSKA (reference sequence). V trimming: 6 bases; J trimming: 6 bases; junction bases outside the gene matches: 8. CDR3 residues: CSARQGGGQPQHF. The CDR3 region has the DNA TGCAGTGCCCGTCAGGGGGGAGGTCAGCCCCAGCATTTT.

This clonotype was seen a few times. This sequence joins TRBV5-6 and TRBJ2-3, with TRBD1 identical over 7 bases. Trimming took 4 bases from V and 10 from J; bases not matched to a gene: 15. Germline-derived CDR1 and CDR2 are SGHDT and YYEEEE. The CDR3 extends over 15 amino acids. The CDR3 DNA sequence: TGTGCCAGCAGCCAACCGGGACAGTCCCAAAGAGCGCAGTATTTT. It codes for CASSQPGQSQRAQYF.

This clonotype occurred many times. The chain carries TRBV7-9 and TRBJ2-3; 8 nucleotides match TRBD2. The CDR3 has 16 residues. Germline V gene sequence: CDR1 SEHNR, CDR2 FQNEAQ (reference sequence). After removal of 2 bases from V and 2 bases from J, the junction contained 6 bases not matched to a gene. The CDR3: CASSLRFSGNTDTQYF. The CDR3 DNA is TGTGCCAGCAGCTTACGTTTTAGCGGGAACACAGATACGCAGTATTTT.

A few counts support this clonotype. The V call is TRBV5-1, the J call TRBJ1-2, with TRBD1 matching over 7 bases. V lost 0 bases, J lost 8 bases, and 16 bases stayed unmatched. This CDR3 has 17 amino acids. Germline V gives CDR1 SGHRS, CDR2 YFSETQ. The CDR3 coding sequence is TGCGCCAGCAGCTTGGTCGTGACAGGGCCGACAAGCACGGGCTACACCTTC. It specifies CASSLVVTGPTSTGYTF.

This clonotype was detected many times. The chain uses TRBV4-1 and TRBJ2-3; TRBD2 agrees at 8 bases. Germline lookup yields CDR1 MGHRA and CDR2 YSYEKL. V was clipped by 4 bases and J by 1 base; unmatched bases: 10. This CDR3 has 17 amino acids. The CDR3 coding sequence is TGCGCCAGCAGCCGAATACTTACGCGGGAGGGCACAGATACGCAGTATTTT. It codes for CASSRILTREGTDTQYF.

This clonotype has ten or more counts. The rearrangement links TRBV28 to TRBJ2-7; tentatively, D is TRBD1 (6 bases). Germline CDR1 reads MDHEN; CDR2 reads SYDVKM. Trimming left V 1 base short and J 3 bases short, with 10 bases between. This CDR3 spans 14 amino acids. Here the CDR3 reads CASSLLQGNYEQYF. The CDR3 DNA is TGTGCCAGCAGTTTATTACAGGGTAACTACGAGCAGTACTTC.

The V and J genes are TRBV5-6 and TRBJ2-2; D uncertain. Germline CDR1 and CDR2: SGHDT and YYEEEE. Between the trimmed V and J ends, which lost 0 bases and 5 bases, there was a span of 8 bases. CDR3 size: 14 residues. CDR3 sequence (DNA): TGTGCCAGCAGCTTGGCCTCAATTACCGGGGAGCTGTTTTTT. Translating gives CASSLASITGELFF.

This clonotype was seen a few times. The DNA for the CDR3 is TGCAGCGTTGATGGGGGCTCTGGGGCCAACGTCCTGACTTTC. This codes for CSVDGGSGANVLTF. The chain carries TRBV29-1 and TRBJ2-6; perhaps D is TRBD1 or TRBD2 (5 bases each). The V and J ends lost 3 bases and 0 bases respectively, with 6 bases between them. Germline values: CDR1 SQVTM, CDR2 ANQGSEA. CDR3 length: 14 amino acids.

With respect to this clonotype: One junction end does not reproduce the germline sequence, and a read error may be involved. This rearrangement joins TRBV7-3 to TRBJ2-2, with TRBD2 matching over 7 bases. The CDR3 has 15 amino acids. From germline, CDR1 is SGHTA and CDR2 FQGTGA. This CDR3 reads CACSAASGYTGELFF. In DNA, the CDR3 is TGTGCCTGCAGCGCCGCTAGCGGCTACACCGGGGAGCTGTTTTTT.

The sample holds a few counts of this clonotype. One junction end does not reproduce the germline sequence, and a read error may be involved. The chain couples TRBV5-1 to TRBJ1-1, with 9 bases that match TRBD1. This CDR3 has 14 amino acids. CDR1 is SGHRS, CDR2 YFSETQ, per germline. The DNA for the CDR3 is TGCGCCAGCAGCACCGGGACAGGGTTCACTGAAGCTCTCTTT. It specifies CASSTGTGFTEALF.

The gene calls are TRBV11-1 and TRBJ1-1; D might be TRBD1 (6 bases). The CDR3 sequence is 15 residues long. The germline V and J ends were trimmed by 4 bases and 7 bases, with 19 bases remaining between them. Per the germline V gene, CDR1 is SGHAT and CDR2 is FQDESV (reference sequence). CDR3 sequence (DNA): TGTGCCAGCAGCTCCCTCGAGGGGGGCTTAAGTGAAGCTTTCTTT. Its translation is CASSSLEGGLSEAFF.

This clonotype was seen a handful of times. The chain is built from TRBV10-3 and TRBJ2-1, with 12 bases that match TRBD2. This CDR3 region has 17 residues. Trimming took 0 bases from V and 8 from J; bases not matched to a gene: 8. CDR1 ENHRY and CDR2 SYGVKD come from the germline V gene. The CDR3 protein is CAISESRTSGKNHEQFF. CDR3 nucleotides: TGTGCCATCAGTGAGTCCCGGACTAGCGGGAAAAACCATGAGCAGTTCTTC.

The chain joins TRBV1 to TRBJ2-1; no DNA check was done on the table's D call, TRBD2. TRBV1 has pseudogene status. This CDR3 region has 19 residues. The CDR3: CTSSQLLPPLAGPYNEQFF. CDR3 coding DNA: TGCACCAGCAGCCAACTACTACCCCCCCTAGCGGGTCCATACAATGAGCAGTTCTTC.

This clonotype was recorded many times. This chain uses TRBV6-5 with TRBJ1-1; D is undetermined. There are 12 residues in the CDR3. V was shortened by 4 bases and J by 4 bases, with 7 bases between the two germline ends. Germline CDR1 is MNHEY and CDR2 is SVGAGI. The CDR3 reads CASSSGPTEAFF. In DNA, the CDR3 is TGTGCCAGCAGTTCAGGACCCACTGAAGCTTTCTTT.

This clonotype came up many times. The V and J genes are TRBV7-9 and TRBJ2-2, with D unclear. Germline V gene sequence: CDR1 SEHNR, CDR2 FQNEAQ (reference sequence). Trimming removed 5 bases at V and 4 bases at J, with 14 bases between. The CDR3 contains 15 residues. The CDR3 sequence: CASSHPRLGTGELFF. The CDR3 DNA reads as TGTGCCAGCAGCCACCCCCGGTTGGGCACCGGGGAGCTGTTTTTT.